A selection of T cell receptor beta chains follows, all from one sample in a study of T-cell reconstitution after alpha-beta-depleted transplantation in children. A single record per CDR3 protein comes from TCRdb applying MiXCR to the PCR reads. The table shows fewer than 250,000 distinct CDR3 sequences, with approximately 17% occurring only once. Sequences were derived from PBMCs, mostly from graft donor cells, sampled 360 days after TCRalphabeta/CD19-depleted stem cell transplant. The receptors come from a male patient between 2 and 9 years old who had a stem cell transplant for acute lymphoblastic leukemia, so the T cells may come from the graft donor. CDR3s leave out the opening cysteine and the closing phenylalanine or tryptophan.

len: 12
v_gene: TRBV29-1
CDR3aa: SVSGGAGYTEAF

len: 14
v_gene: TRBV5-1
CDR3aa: ASSFADSQYSNEQF

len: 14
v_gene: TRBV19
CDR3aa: ASSFRQGVVADTQY

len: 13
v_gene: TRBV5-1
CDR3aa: ASSSRTGMVEKLF

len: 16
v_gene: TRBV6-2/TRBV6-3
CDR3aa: ASSGPLRDSLEMKPQH

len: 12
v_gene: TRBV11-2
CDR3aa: ASSPTGQIYEQY

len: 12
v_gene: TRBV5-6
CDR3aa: ASSLEDLLNEQF

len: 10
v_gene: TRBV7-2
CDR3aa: ASSQYRSTQY

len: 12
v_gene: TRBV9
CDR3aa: ASSRGASYNEQF

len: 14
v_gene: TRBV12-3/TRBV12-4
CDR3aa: ASSDLRTSGNNEQF

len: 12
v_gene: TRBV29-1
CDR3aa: SAEIAGMFYEQY

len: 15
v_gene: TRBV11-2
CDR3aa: ASSPNFFGRAEATQY

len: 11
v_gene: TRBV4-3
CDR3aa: ASSQGLGNTIY

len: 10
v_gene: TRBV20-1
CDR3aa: SASGGADTQY

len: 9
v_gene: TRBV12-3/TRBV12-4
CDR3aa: ASSSLYEQY

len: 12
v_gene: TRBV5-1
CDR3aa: ASKASNIQETQY

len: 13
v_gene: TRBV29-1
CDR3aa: SVEGGGPSYNEQF

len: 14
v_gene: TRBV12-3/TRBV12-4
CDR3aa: ASTQGGLTFPDEQY

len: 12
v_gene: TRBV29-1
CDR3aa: SVERQELRYGYT

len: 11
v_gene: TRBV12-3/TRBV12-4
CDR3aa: ASSFVGTETQY

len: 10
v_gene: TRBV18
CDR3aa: ASSPRAGELF

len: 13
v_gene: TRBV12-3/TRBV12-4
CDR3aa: ASSFLRGPVLEQY

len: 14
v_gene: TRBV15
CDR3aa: ATSAQPGPTTDTQY

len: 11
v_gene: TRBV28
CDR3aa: ASNEGSQETQY

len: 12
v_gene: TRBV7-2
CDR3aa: ASSLAPGHNEQF

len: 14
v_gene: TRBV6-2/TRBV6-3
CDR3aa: ASNGAPGLEYYEQY

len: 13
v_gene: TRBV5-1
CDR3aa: ASSPEAFSGNTIY

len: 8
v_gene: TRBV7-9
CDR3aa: ASSLGELF

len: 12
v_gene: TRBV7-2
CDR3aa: ASSPLTGVGEQY

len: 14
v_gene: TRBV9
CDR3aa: ASSPEKTGMNTEAF

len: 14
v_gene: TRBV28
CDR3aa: ATHRASGGDIRELF

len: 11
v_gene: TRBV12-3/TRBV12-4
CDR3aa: ASSFAFNQPQH